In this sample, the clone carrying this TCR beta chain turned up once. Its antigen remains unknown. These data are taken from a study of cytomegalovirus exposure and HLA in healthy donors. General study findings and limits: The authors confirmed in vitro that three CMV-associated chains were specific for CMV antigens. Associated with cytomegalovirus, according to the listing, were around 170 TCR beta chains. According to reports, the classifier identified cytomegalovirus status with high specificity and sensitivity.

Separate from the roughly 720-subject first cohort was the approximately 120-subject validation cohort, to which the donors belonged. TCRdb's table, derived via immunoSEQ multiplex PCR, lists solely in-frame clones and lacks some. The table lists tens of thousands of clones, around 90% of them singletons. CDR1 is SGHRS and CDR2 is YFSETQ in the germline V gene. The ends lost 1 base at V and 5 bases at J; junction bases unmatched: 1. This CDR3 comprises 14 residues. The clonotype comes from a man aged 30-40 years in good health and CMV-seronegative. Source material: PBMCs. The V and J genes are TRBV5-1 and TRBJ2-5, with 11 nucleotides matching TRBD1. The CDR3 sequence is CASSLWTGGETQYF. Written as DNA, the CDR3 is TGCGCCAGCAGCTTGTGGACAGGGGGCGAGACCCAGTACTTC.